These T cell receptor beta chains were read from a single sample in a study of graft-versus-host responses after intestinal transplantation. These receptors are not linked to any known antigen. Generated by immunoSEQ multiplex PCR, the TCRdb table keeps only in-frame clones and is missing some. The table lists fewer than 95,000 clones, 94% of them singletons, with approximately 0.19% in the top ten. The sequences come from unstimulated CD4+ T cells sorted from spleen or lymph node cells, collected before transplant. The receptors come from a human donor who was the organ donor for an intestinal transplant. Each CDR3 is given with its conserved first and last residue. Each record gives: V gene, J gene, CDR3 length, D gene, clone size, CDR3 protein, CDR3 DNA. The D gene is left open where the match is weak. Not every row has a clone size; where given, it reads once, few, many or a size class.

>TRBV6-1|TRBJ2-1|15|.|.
CASLYGGAYYNEQFF
TGTGCCAGCCTGTACGGGGGAGCGTACTACAATGAGCAGTTCTTC
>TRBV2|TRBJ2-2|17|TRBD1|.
CASSEAGPGQGFGELFF
TGTGCCAGCAGTGAAGCGGGCCCGGGACAGGGTTTCGGGGAGCTGTTTTTT
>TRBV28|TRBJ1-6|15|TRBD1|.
CASNPGQGSYSPLHF
TGTGCCAGCAATCCGGGACAGGGGAGCTATTCACCCCTCCACTTT
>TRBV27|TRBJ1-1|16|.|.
CASSLGRGIMNTEAFF
TGTGCCAGCAGTTTAGGGAGGGGGATCATGAACACTGAAGCTTTCTTT
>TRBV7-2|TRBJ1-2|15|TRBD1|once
CASSLGAGGNYGYTF
TGTGCCAGCAGCTTAGGGGCAGGGGGAAACTATGGCTACACCTTC
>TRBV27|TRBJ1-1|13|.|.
CASSGRGNTEAFF
TGTGCCAGCAGCGGGCGGGGGAACACTGAAGCTTTCTTT
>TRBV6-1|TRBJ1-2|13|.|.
CASGAAANYGYAF
TGTGCCAGCGGGGCAGCAGCTAACTATGGCTACGCCTTC
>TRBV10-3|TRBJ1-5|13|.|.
CAISDRVNQPQHF
TGTGCCATCAGTGATAGGGTAAATCAGCCCCAGCATTTT
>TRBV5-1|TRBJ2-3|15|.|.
CASSPGETLRNTQYF
TGCGCCAGCAGCCCGGGGGAAACACTACGGAATACGCAGTATTTT
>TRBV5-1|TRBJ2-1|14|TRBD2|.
CASSSGLAANEQFF
TGCGCCAGCAGCTCTGGACTAGCGGCTAATGAGCAGTTCTTC
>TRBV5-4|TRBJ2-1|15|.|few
CASSFGLTIYNEQFF
TGTGCCAGCAGCTTTGGTCTAACCATTTACAATGAGCAGTTCTTC
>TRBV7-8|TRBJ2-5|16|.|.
CASSYWGLRDPETQYF
TGTGCCAGCAGCTATTGGGGTCTCCGGGACCCAGAGACCCAGTACTTC
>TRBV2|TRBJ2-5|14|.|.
CASSGLRGRETQYF
TGTGCCAGCAGTGGGTTGCGGGGGCGGGAGACCCAGTACTTC
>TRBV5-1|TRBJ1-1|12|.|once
CASSLTAREAFF
TGCGCCAGCAGCCTGACAGCAAGGGAAGCTTTCTTT
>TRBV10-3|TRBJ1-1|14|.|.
CAISESQGNTEAFF
TGTGCCATCAGCGAGTCACAGGGGAACACTGAAGCTTTCTTT
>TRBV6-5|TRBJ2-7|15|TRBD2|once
CASSYSGLAIYEQYF
TGTGCCAGCAGTTACTCGGGACTAGCGATCTACGAGCAGTACTTC
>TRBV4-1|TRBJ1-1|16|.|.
CASSQDLWSGNTEAFF
TGCGCCAGCAGCCAAGATCTCTGGAGCGGGAACACTGAAGCTTTCTTT
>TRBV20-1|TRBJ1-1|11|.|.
CSARGGGKAFF
TGCAGTGCTAGAGGGGGCGGAAAAGCTTTCTTT
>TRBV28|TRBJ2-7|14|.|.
CASSLFGTPYEQYF
TGTGCCAGCAGTTTATTTGGGACACCGTACGAGCAGTACTTC
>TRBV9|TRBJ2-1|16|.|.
CASSARSGFVYNEQFF
TGTGCCAGCAGCGCGAGAAGCGGGTTCGTATACAATGAGCAGTTCTTC
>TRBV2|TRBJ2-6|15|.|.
CASSRQNSGANVLTF
TGTGCCAGCTCCCGACAGAACTCTGGGGCCAACGTCCTGACTTTC
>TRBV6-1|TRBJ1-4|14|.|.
CASSLDRVNEKLFF
TGTGCCAGCAGTCTCGACAGAGTGAATGAAAAACTGTTTTTT
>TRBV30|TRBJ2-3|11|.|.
CAWDIVEAQYF
TGTGCCTGGGATATAGTTGAGGCGCAGTATTTT
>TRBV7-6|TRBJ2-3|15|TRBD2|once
CASSREDSLADTQYF
TGTGCCAGCAGCCGGGAGGACTCACTGGCAGATACGCAGTATTTT
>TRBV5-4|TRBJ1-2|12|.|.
CASSLGREGYTF
TGTGCCAGCAGCTTGGGTAGGGAAGGCTACACCTTC
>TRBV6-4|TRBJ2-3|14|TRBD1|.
CANQDRVATDTQYF
TGTGCCAACCAGGACAGGGTTGCGACAGATACGCAGTATTTT
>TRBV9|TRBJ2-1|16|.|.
CASSALARTNYNEQFF
TGTGCCAGCAGCGCCCTCGCCCGAACCAATTACAATGAGCAGTTCTTC
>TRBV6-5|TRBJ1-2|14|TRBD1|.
CASSYYSGGYGYTF
TGTGCCAGCAGTTACTATTCAGGGGGCTATGGCTACACCTTC
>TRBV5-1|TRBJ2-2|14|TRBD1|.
CASRDRGYTGELFF
TGCGCCAGCAGAGACAGGGGTTACACCGGGGAGCTGTTTTTT
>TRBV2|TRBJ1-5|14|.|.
CASSESTDNQPQHF
TGTGCCAGCAGTGAAAGTACGGACAATCAGCCCCAGCATTTT
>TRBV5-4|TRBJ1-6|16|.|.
CASSLSAREGYSPLHF
TGTGCCAGCAGCTTGTCCGCCAGGGAAGGCTATTCACCCCTCCACTTT
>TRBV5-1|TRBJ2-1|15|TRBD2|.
CASSRTSGEYNEQFF
TGCGCCAGCAGCCGGACTAGCGGGGAATACAATGAGCAGTTCTTC
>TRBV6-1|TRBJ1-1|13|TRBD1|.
CASSHDREVEAFF
TGTGCCAGCAGTCACGACAGGGAAGTTGAAGCTTTCTTT
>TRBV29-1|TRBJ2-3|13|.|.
CSARGTPTDTQYF
TGCAGCGCGAGGGGGACCCCCACAGATACGCAGTATTTT
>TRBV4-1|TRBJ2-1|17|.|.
CASSQDSAGPPYNEQFF
TGCGCCAGCAGCCAAGATTCGGCGGGTCCCCCCTACAATGAGCAGTTCTTC
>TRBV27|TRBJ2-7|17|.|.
CASSLRGGWERRYEQYF
TGTGCCAGCAGTTTAAGGGGTGGGTGGGAACGGCGCTACGAGCAGTACTTC
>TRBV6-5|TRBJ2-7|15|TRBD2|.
CASGYKRGDSYEQYF
TGTGCCAGCGGATATAAGCGGGGGGATTCCTACGAGCAGTACTTC